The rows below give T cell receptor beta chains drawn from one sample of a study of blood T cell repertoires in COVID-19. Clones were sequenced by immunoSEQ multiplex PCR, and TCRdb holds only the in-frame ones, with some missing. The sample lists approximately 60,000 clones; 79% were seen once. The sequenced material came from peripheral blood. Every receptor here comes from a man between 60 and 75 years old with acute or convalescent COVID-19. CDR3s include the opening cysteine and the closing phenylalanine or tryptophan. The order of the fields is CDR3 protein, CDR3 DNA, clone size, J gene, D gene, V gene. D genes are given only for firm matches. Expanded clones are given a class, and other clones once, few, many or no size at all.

CASSPRTPRVNEQYF,TGTGCCAGCAGTCCGCGGACACCCAGGGTTAACGAGCAGTACTTC,-,TRBJ2-7,-,TRBV27
CASMPGTGDGYEQFF,TGTGCCAGCATGCCGGGAACAGGGGATGGGTATGAGCAGTTCTTC,-,TRBJ2-1,TRBD1,TRBV27
CASSPIRAGHGYTF,TGTGCCAGCTCACCAATTAGGGCAGGGCACGGCTACACCTTC,-,TRBJ1-2,-,TRBV18
CASSPRVGTQYSNQPQHF,TGTGCCAGCTCACCCCGAGTGGGGACACAATATAGCAATCAGCCCCAGCATTTT,-,TRBJ1-5,-,TRBV18
CASSVTSGNEQYF,TGTGCCAGCAGCGTTACTTCCGGGAACGAGCAGTACTTC,-,TRBJ2-7,-,TRBV9
CASSVGGTGQFYEQYF,TGTGCCAGCAGCGTGGGCGGGACAGGACAATTCTACGAGCAGTACTTC,-,TRBJ2-7,TRBD1,TRBV5-4
CASSEQCSGANVLTF,TGCGCCAGCAGTGAGCAGTGCTCTGGGGCCAACGTCCTGACTTTC,-,TRBJ2-6,-,TRBV10-1
CASSYVTEQFF,TGTGCCAGCAGTTACGTGACAGAGCAGTTCTTC,-,TRBJ2-1,-,TRBV6-6
CASSLYRETQYF,TGTGCCAGCAGCTTGTATCGGGAGACCCAGTACTTC,-,TRBJ2-5,-,TRBV7-2
CASSQTGTSGETQYF,TGCGCCAGCAGCCAGACCGGGACTAGCGGAGAGACCCAGTACTTC,-,TRBJ2-5,TRBD2,TRBV4-1
CASSLGTGGVGTQYF,TGTGCCAGCAGCTTAGGGACGGGGGGGGTAGGTACGCAGTATTTT,few,TRBJ2-3,TRBD2,TRBV11-2
CASSPQTGGSYGYTF,TGTGCCAGCAGCCCCCAAACAGGGGGGTCCTATGGCTACACCTTC,once,TRBJ1-2,TRBD1,TRBV5-6
CASSFGGADGYQDTQYF,TGCGCCAGCAGCTTTGGGGGGGCGGACGGGTATCAAGATACGCAGTATTTT,-,TRBJ2-3,-,TRBV5-1
CASSLTPGTGGVIEGGYTF,TGCGCCAGCAGCTTGACCCCCGGGACAGGGGGCGTGATTGAAGGAGGCTACACCTTC,-,TRBJ1-2,TRBD1,TRBV5-1
CASSRGRSSGNTIYF,TGTGCCAGCAGCCGAGGGCGGAGCTCTGGAAACACCATATATTTT,-,TRBJ1-3,-,TRBV7-8
CVVLDREHTGELFF,TGTGTCGTCTTAGACAGGGAGCACACCGGGGAGCTGTTTTTT,-,TRBJ2-2,TRBD1,TRBV6-5
CASSQGARSRYGYTF,TGTGCCAGCAGTCAGGGGGCGCGTTCGAGATATGGCTACACCTTC,-,TRBJ1-2,TRBD1,TRBV27
CASSFSTPTAGFGYTF,TGTGCCAGCAGTTTCTCCACCCCGACAGCAGGCTTTGGCTACACCTTC,-,TRBJ1-2,-,TRBV6-5
CASSGRQGDYEQYF,TGTGCCAGCAGTGGTCGACAGGGGGACTACGAGCAGTACTTC,-,TRBJ2-7,TRBD1,TRBV28
CASSVGSGANEQFF,TGTGCCAGCAGCGTAGGTAGCGGGGCAAATGAGCAGTTCTTC,once,TRBJ2-1,TRBD2,TRBV9
CASSLTVAGEEKLFF,TGCGCCAGCAGCTTGACGGTGGCAGGGGAGGAAAAACTGTTTTTT,-,TRBJ1-4,-,TRBV5-1
CASSSGTRAYEQYF,TGTGCCAGCAGTTCCGGGACTCGGGCCTACGAGCAGTACTTC,-,TRBJ2-7,-,TRBV5-4
CASSPRQGGVYGYTF,TGTGCCAGCAGCCCACGACAGGGTGGAGTCTATGGCTACACCTTC,-,TRBJ1-2,TRBD1,TRBV7-8
CASSRDAETQYF,TGTGCCAGCAGCCGGGATGCGGAGACCCAGTACTTC,-,TRBJ2-5,-,TRBV2
CATWLGQGVYEQYF,TGTGCCACATGGCTGGGACAGGGGGTCTACGAGCAGTACTTC,-,TRBJ2-7,TRBD1,TRBV10-3
CASSLTGSNTEAFF,TGTGCCAGCTCGTTGACAGGATCGAACACTGAAGCTTTCTTT,-,TRBJ1-1,-,TRBV18
CASSPGLAGYEQYF,TGTGCCAGCAGTCCAGGACTAGCTGGCTACGAGCAGTACTTC,-,TRBJ2-7,TRBD2,TRBV2
CAWSSRVRNTEAFF,TGTGCCTGGAGCAGCAGGGTTAGGAACACTGAAGCTTTCTTT,-,TRBJ1-1,-,TRBV30
CASSIRDRGFYTF,TGTGCCAGTAGTATCCGGGACAGGGGGTTCTACACCTTC,-,TRBJ1-2,TRBD1,TRBV19
CASGGGYGYTF,TGTGCCAGCGGAGGAGGCTATGGCTACACCTTC,-,TRBJ1-2,-,TRBV7-9
CASSLGRSYEQYF,TGTGCCAGCAGTTTAGGGAGGTCCTACGAGCAGTACTTC,-,TRBJ2-7,-,TRBV12-3/TRBV12-4
CATSVSGQGIWGQFF,TGTGCCACCAGTGTCTCCGGTCAGGGGATCTGGGGGCAGTTCTTC,-,TRBJ2-1,-,TRBV24-1
CASSQGASYEQYF,TGTGCCAGCTCACAGGGGGCTTCCTACGAGCAGTACTTC,once,TRBJ2-7,TRBD1,TRBV18